The 8 T cell receptor beta chains listed next were all sequenced from one sample in a study of blood T cells in healthy people across ages. A second PCR, run for roughly 7 to 12 cycles, used a sample-barcoded 5' primer plus a J-beta primer mix. TCRdb re-called the 5' RACE reads through MiXCR, storing one row per CDR3 protein. In the table there are around 940,000 distinct CDR3 sequences, approximately 50% of which are singletons. The sequenced sample was blood. These receptor sequences come from a woman aged 55 to 70 in good health.

A few counts support this clonotype. The rearrangement uses TRBV27 and TRBJ2-1; D possibly uses TRBD1 or TRBD2 (5 bases each). The CDR3 is 13 residues long. V gave up 3 bases and J gave up 7 bases, with 10 bases separating them. Germline lookup yields CDR1 MNHEY and CDR2 SMNVEV (reference sequence). CDR3 DNA sequence: TGTGCCAGCAGTTTGGGGGTCTGGAATGAGCAGTTCTTC. It yields the protein CASSLGVWNEQFF.

The chain combines TRBV20-1 with TRBJ2-1, with D perhaps matching TRBD2 (6 bases). Trimming removed 5 bases at V and 0 bases at J, with 14 bases between. Per the germline V gene, CDR1 is DFQATT and CDR2 is SNEGSKA (reference sequence). This CDR3 contains 15 residues. The CDR3 DNA sequence: TGCAGTGCTCCGAGAACTAGCCCCTCCTACAATGAGCAGTTCTTC. Its translation: CSAPRTSPSYNEQFF.

This clonotype was observed once. The V and J genes are TRBV20-1 and TRBJ2-1; 14 bases align to TRBD2. Looked up from germline, CDR1 is DFQATT and CDR2 is SNEGSKA (reference sequence). The CDR3 loop spans 14 amino acids. J gave up 10 bases and V 4 bases, and 6 bases lay outside the gene matches. For the CDR3, the DNA is TGCAGTGCTAAGCGGACTAGCGGGAGGTCGGAGCAGTTCTTC. Protein sequence: CSAKRTSGRSEQFF.

The gene calls are TRBV4-3 and TRBJ2-4; no clear D. The assigned J gene may be wrong: the sequence end matches TRBJ2-7 better. Germline-derived CDR1 and CDR2 are LGHNA and YSLEER. The length of the CDR3 is 12 residues. The CDR3 loop is CASSYNAGEQYF. The CDR3 region has the DNA TGCGCCAGCAGCTACAACGCAGGCGAGCAGTACTTC.

The chain uses TRBV6-5 and TRBJ2-1; 7 nucleotides align to TRBD2. Germline V lookup: CDR1 MNHEY, CDR2 SVGAGI. CDR3 length: 16 residues. Trimming at V came to 0 bases and at J to 0 bases, leaving 2 bases not matched to a gene. CDR3 sequence (DNA): TGTGCCAGCAGTTACTCGGGGGAGGGCTCCTACAATGAGCAGTTCTTC. This gives the protein CASSYSGEGSYNEQFF.

This clonotype was recorded a few times. This sequence joins TRBV25-1 and TRBJ2-1; possible D gene TRBD1, 5 bases. Germline V CDR1 and CDR2: MGHDK, SYGVNS. V lost 5 bases to trimming and J lost 4 bases, with 18 bases between them. The CDR3 sequence is 16 residues long. CDR3 loop: CASSQTASWLYNEQFF. The DNA for the CDR3 is TGTGCCAGCAGTCAGACAGCCTCTTGGCTTTACAATGAGCAGTTCTTC.

V gene TRBV7-9 combines with J gene TRBJ1-4, with D perhaps TRBD1 (6 bases). Trimming took off 3 bases at V and 8 bases at J, with 19 bases between the two ends. The CDR3 extends over 16 amino acids. CDR1 and CDR2 (germline): SEHNR, FQNEAQ (reference sequence). The CDR3 coding sequence is TGTGCCAGCAGCTTGTCTAATCCCGGGACAAGAGAAAAACTGTTTTTT. Translating it yields CASSLSNPGTREKLFF.

The chain joins TRBV2 to TRBJ2-4, with 10 bases fitting TRBD2. With V trimmed by 7 bases and J by 5 bases, 8 bases remained unmatched. This CDR3 is built from 15 residues. CDR1 is SNHLY and CDR2 is FYNNEI in the germline V gene. CDR3 DNA: TGTGCCAGCACTCCGGGACTAGCGTTGGAAAACATTCAGTACTTC. This sequence encodes CASTPGLALENIQYF.